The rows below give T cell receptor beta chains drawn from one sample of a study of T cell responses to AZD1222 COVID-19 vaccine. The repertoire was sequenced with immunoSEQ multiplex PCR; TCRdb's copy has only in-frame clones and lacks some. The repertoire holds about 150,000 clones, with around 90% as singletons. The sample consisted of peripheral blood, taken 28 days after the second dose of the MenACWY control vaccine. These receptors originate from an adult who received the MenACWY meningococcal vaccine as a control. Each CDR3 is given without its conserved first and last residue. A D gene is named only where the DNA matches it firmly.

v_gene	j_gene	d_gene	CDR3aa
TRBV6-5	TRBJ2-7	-	ASSPGDGTYEQY
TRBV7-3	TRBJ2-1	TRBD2	ASSPGLVFNEQF
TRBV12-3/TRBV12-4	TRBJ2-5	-	ASSLWGETQY
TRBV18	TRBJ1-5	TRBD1	ASSPPGQGPLAQH
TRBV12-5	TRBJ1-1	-	ASGPGTMGNTEAF
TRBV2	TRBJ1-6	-	ASKRGADSPLH
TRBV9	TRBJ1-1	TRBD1	ASSSTGTGISTEAF
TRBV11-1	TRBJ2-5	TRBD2	ASSLGVSGGEETQY
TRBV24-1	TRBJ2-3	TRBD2	ATSDIPGLAGGPPDTQY
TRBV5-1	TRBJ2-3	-	ASSPGGGTGRDTQY
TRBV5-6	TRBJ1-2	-	ASSLAGTLNYGYT
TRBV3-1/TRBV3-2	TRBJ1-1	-	ASSQEDQPGAF
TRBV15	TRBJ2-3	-	ATSRESTGYTQY
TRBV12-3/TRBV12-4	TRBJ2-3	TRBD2	ASSLGLATY
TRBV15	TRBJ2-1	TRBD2	ATSLNQRTSGRGEENNEQF
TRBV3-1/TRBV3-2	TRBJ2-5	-	ASSLSQETQY
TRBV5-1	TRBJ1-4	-	ASSFGRINEKLF
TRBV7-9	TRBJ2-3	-	ASSLAGGQYTQY
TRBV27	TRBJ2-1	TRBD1	ASRGTGGSNEQF
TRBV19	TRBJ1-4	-	ASSLLGGEKLF
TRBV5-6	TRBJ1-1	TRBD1	ASSLVGQGNTEAF
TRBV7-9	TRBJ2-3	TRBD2	ASSGGGPDTQY
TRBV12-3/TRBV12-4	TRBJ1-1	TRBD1	ASNRQGNTEAF
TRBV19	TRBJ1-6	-	ASSIGGDSPLH
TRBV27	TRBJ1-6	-	ATKRTTHSPLH
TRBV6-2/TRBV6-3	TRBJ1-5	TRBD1	ASSSRQGNQPQH
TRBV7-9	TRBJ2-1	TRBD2	ASSLSLSGSSYNEQF
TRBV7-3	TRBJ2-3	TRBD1	ASSTPPTGYTQY
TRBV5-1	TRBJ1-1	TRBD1	ASRAGTGSNTEAF
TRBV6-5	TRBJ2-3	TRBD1	ASRHRGDTQY
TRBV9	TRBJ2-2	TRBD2	ASSVSGRAGELF
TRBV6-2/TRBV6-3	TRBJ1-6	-	ASSFRQGNSPLH
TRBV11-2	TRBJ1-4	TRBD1	ASSFSTGATNEKLF
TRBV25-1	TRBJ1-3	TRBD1	ASSAPLGDSSGNTIY
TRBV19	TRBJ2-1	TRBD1	ASSPLDRGAYNEQF
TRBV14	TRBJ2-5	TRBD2	ASSRTSGDETQY
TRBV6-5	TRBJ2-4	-	ASSSTVSAKNIQY
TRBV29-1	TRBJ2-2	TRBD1	SVKDRVDTGELF
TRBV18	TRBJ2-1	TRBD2	ASSPQAGGLGSNNEQF
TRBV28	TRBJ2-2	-	ASSPPGGGVSGELF
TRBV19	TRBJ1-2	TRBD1	ASSLTGSPIGYT
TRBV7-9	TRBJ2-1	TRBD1	ASSLDPGQGVHNEQF
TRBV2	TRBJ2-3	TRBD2	ASRGLAGARRRTDTQY
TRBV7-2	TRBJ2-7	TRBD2	ASSSAGAAYEQY
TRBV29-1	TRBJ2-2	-	SVVKLTGELF
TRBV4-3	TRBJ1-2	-	ASSQDQGQGYGYT
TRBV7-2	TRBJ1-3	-	ASSLGPGGPGNTIY
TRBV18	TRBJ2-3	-	ASSADTQY